The 10 T cell receptor beta chains in this list originate from one sample, sequenced in a study of shared clonotypes between healthy human individuals. Method: immunoSEQ multiplex PCR; TCRdb's copy keeps in-frame clones and lacks some. The repertoire consists of about 2.1 million clones, with roughly 93% occurring once and the leading ten covering more than 1.5%. Terminally differentiated effector memory CD45RA+ cells were excluded by CCR7 positive selection of CD45RO-negative cells. Sequences were obtained from naive CD8+ T cells from PBMCs. Source of these receptors: a young man in good health. Some clones in this sample may be carry-over from other donors' samples.

Regarding this clone: Other DNA sequences in the sample encode the same CDR3. This chain connects TRBV27 to TRBJ2-7; D uncertain. Germline assignment: CDR1 MNHEY and CDR2 SMNVEV (reference sequence). There are 12 residues in the CDR3. The germline V and J ends were trimmed by 5 bases and 1 base, with 6 bases remaining between them. CDR3 loop: CASSPSSYEQYF. CDR3 sequence (DNA): TGTGCCAGCAGTCCGTCATCCTACGAGCAGTACTTC.

V usage is TRBV28 and J usage is TRBJ2-5; D may be TRBD1 (6 bases). Germline values: CDR1 MDHEN, CDR2 SYDVKM. This CDR3 is 16 amino acids long. Trimming shortened V by 3 bases and J by 4 bases, and 18 bases separated the two germline ends. The CDR3 protein is CASSLLRGRGRETQYF. Here the CDR3 DNA reads TGTGCCAGCAGTTTGCTCCGGGGCAGGGGAAGAGAGACCCAGTACTTC. Filled out from reference TRBV28 and TRBJ2-5, the complete variable domain reads DVKVTQSSRYLVKRTGEKVFLECVQDMDHENMFWYRQDPGLGLRLIYFSYDVKMKEKGDIPEGYSVSREKKERFSLILESASTNQTSMYLCASSLLRGRGRETQYFGPGTRLLVL.

This sequence joins TRBV4-3 and TRBJ2-7; unclear D gene. The CDR3 has 14 amino acids. Germline V gene data show CDR1 as LGHNA and CDR2 as YSLEER. The ends were cut back, 4 bases at V and 6 bases at J, with 16 bases in the middle. The CDR3 sequence: CASSLSTGNGEQYF. Written as DNA, the CDR3 is TGCGCCAGCAGCCTTTCTACTGGGAACGGCGAGCAGTACTTC.

Details on this clone: At one boundary the junction diverges from the germline segment, which might be a read error. This chain joins TRBV10-2 and TRBJ1-1; unclear D gene. The CDR3 is made up of 11 amino acids. The germline gives CDR1 WSHSY, CDR2 SAAADI. In DNA form, the CDR3 reads TGCGCCAGCCGTGACAACACTGAAGCTTTCTTT. Translated, it gives CASRDNTEAFF.

On this clone itself: At the DNA level, this CDR3 is encoded by other sequences in the same sample as well. The CDR3 loop is CASRTGNEQFF. The CDR3 coding sequence is TGTGCCAGCAGGACGGGCAATGAGCAGTTCTTC. The genes are TRBV6-6 and TRBJ2-1; D gene uncertain. Germline assignment: CDR1 MNHNY and CDR2 SVGAGI (reference sequence). The CDR3 totals 11 residues. V shed 6 bases and J shed 6 bases, with 6 bases lying between them.

The rearrangement joins TRBV9 to TRBJ1-3; D is undetermined. Germline V gene data show CDR1 as SGDLS and CDR2 as YYNGEE. CDR3 size: 15 residues. V was pared by 4 bases and J by 6 bases, with 17 bases between. The CDR3 here is CASSPTAGEKNTIYF. The CDR3 DNA is TGTGCCAGCAGCCCGACCGCCGGGGAAAAAAACACCATATATTTT.

The chain links TRBV27 to TRBJ1-2; 8 bases agree with TRBD1. This CDR3 has 15 residues. The V and J ends lost 5 bases and 7 bases, in that order; junction bases with no gene match: 12. Germline V gene lookup returns CDR1 MNHEY and CDR2 SMNVEV (reference sequence). CDR3: CASSDRGLIGGGYTF. In DNA form, the CDR3 reads TGTGCCAGCAGTGACAGGGGACTCATAGGCGGTGGCTACACCTTC.

The chain has TRBV7-9 and TRBJ2-4, with a possible D match to TRBD2 (5 bases). V lost 7 bases and J lost 5, with 12 bases in between. CDR3 length: 13 amino acids. The germline V gene has CDR1 SEHNR and CDR2 FQNEAQ (reference sequence). Written as DNA, the CDR3 is TGTGCCAGCATCCCCGAGAGGGAAAACATTCAGTACTTC. Its translation: CASIPERENIQYF. Complete variable domain (other parts from reference TRBV7-9 and TRBJ2-4): DTGVSQNPRHKITKRGQNVTFRCDPISEHNRLYWYRQTLGQGPEFLTYFQNEAQLEKSRLLSDRFSAERPKGSFSTLEIQRTEQGDSAMYLCASIPERENIQYFGAGTRLSVL.

The chain couples TRBV5-6 to TRBJ2-1; the match to TRBD1 covers 8 bases. CDR1 and CDR2 from the germline V gene are SGHDT and YYEEEE. J lost 2 bases, V lost 2 bases, and 6 bases had no gene match. The CDR3 covers 16 residues. This chain's CDR3 is CASSFWSRGPYNEQFF. The CDR3 region has the DNA TGTGCCAGCAGCTTTTGGTCCAGGGGGCCCTACAATGAGCAGTTCTTC. The full variable domain, completed using reference TRBV5-6 and TRBJ2-1, is DAGVTQSPTHLIKTRGQQVTLRCSPKSGHDTVSWYQQALGQGPQFIFQYYEEEERQRGNFPDRFSGHQFPNYSSELNVNALLLGDSALYLCASSFWSRGPYNEQFFGPGTRLTVL.

This chain connects TRBV7-9 to TRBJ2-1, with 10 nucleotides matching TRBD2. Looked up from germline, CDR1 is SEHNR and CDR2 is FQNEAQ (reference sequence). V was pared by 5 bases and J by 10 bases, with 5 bases of the junction left unmatched. This CDR3 has 13 amino acids. The CDR3 DNA sequence: TGTGCCAGCAGCCCCAGTAGCGGGAGGGAGCAGTTCTTC. It yields the protein CASSPSSGREQFF.